Below, 19 T cell receptor beta chains from the same sample are listed, as sequenced in a study of patients and donors after allogeneic stem cell transplantation. TCRdb reprocessed the RT-PCR reads via MiXCR and lists one record per CDR3 protein. The sample has roughly 140,000 distinct CDR3 sequences, about two fifths seen once. Sequenced input: blood, either unsorted or a sorted T cell fraction (not recorded which). These receptors were taken from a human donor who was either an allogeneic HSCT recipient or a stem cell or donor lymphocyte infusion donor (not recorded which). It is not recorded whose cells these are; they may come from a transplant donor.

The J gene is TRBJ2-7, the V gene TRBV7-9; D unclear. The CDR3 covers 14 residues. The germline V gene encodes CDR1 SEHNR and CDR2 FQNEAQ (reference sequence). V gave up 5 bases and J gave up 3 bases, with 14 bases separating them. The CDR3 DNA is TGTGCCAGCAGCCCGTACAAGTCCGGCTACGAGCAGTACGTC. Its protein is CASSPYKSGYEQYV.

This clonotype showed up just a few times. The chain is built from TRBV5-1 and TRBJ2-1, with 11 bases identical to TRBD2. Germline lookup yields CDR1 SGHRS and CDR2 YFSETQ. This CDR3 contains 15 residues. V trimming: 7 bases; J trimming: 12 bases; junction bases outside the gene matches: 15. The CDR3 DNA reads TGCGCCAGCGGGCTGACTAGCGGGGCAGGTATGGCGCAGTTCTTC. This gives the protein CASGLTSGAGMAQFF. The full variable domain, completed using reference TRBV5-1 and TRBJ2-1, is KAGVTQTPRYLIKTRGQQVTLSCSPISGHRSVSWYQQTPGQGLQFLFEYFSETQRNKGNFPGRFSGRQFSNSRSEMNVSTLELGDSALYLCASGLTSGAGMAQFFGPGTRLTVL.

This chain joins TRBV5-1 and TRBJ2-5; tentatively, D is TRBD1 or TRBD2 (5 bases each). Per germline, CDR1 SGHRS and CDR2 YFSETQ. The CDR3 covers 12 residues. The ends were cut back, 4 bases at V and 5 bases at J, with 9 bases in the middle. The CDR3 sequence is CASSGDGETQYF. The CDR3 coding sequence is TGCGCCAGCAGCGGGGACGGGGAGACCCAGTACTTC.

The chain is built from TRBV5-1 and TRBJ1-1; 9 bases match TRBD1. Trimming cost V 0 bases and J 0 bases; bases outside gene matches: 6. This CDR3 is built from 17 residues. Per the germline V gene, CDR1 is SGHRS and CDR2 is YFSETQ. The CDR3 spells CASSLGDRVLLNTEAFF. CDR3 nucleotides: TGCGCCAGCAGCTTGGGGGACAGGGTCCTCTTGAACACTGAAGCTTTCTTT.

V usage is TRBV6-6 and J usage is TRBJ1-1; tentative D call: TRBD1 (6 bases). The CDR3 covers 14 residues. V was trimmed by 0 bases and J by 5 bases, leaving 10 bases between them. Germline lookup yields CDR1 MNHNY and CDR2 SVGAGI (reference sequence). CDR3 coding DNA: TGTGCCAGCAGTTACTCGGGGGGGGCTACTGAAGCTTTCTTT. This codes for CASSYSGGATEAFF.

This clonotype was found a few times. This rearrangement joins TRBV28 to TRBJ1-5; perhaps TRBD1 as D (6 bases). The germline V gene encodes CDR1 MDHEN and CDR2 SYDVKM. The CDR3 has 14 residues. The V end was cut by 8 bases, the J end by 0 bases, with 11 bases between. The CDR3 region has the DNA TGTGCCAGCGAGCAGGGGACTAGCAATCAGCCCCAGCATTTT. Translation gives CASEQGTSNQPQHF.

This sequence joins TRBV6-1 and TRBJ1-5; D ambiguous. This CDR3 has 12 residues. Per the germline V gene, CDR1 is MNHNS and CDR2 is SASEGT. V lost 2 bases and J lost 6, with 5 bases in between. The CDR3 DNA reads as TGTGCCAGCAGTGAACGGTTTCAGCCCCAGCATTTT. It is translated as CASSERFQPQHF.

There are a few counts of this clonotype. The chain is built from TRBV6-2 or TRBV6-3 and TRBJ1-5, with 7 bases matching TRBD1. Germline-derived CDR1 and CDR2 are MNHEY and SVGEGT. V lost 0 bases to trimming and J lost 3 bases; unmatched junction nucleotides: 2. The CDR3 is 15 residues long. The CDR3 reads CASSYSGGLNQPQHF. The CDR3 region has the DNA TGTGCCAGCAGTTACTCAGGGGGCCTCAATCAGCCCCAGCATTTT.

This clonotype was counted between two and nine times. The rearrangement links TRBV6-2 or TRBV6-3 to TRBJ2-1; TRBD2 agrees at 9 bases. CDR1 is MNHEY and CDR2 is SVGEGT in the germline V gene. J lost 1 base, V lost 7 bases, and 8 bases had no gene match. The CDR3 is 16 amino acids. The CDR3 DNA is TGTGCCAGCAAGAGGGCTAGCGGGAATTCCTACAATGAGCAGTTCTTC. It yields the protein CASKRASGNSYNEQFF.

The chain joins TRBV25-1 to TRBJ2-7; D is unresolved. Germline CDR1 MGHDK, CDR2 SYGVNS. The CDR3 covers 14 residues. V was cut by 6 bases and J by 0 bases, with 12 bases left in between. In DNA, the CDR3 is TGTGCCAGCAGCGGTACCAGTTTCTCCTACGAGCAGTACTTC. Translation gives CASSGTSFSYEQYF.

This clonotype was observed a handful of times. The chain combines TRBV5-1 with TRBJ2-1; 7 bases align to TRBD1. Germline values: CDR1 SGHRS, CDR2 YFSETQ. The CDR3 is 14 amino acids. V was pared by 3 bases and J by 7 bases, with 7 bases of the junction left unmatched. The CDR3 protein is CASSSEGAVNEQFF. CDR3 coding DNA: TGCGCCAGCAGCTCCGAGGGGGCGGTGAATGAGCAGTTCTTC.

This clonotype was seen a single time. The chain employs TRBV9 and TRBJ2-7; 7 bases line up with TRBD1. CDR3 length equals 14 residues. Germline loops: CDR1 SGDLS, CDR2 YYNGEE. The trim removed 3 bases at V and 4 bases at J, leaving 7 bases unmatched. The DNA for the CDR3 is TGTGCCAGCAGCGCTGGGGACAGAGAATACGAGCAGTACTTC. As protein: CASSAGDREYEQYF.

J is TRBJ2-2 and V is TRBV20-1; tentatively, D is TRBD2 (6 bases). Between the trimmed V and J ends, which lost 6 bases and 3 bases, there was a span of 8 bases. From germline, CDR1 is DFQATT and CDR2 SNEGSKA (reference sequence). This CDR3 contains 12 residues. DNA for the CDR3: TGCAGTGCCAGGAGGGACACCGGGGAGCTGTTTTTT. It yields the protein CSARRDTGELFF.

The chain carries TRBV12-3 or TRBV12-4 and TRBJ1-1; no reliable D call. Trimming took off 3 bases at V and 5 bases at J, with 7 bases between the two ends. The length of the CDR3 is 12 residues. The CDR3: CASSFSGTEAFF. CDR3 coding DNA: TGTGCCAGCAGTTTTTCGGGGACTGAAGCTTTCTTT.

The V call is TRBV5-1, the J call TRBJ1-5; TRBD1 might be the D (5 bases). V gave up 4 bases and J gave up 1 base, with 15 bases separating them. Germline V gene lookup returns CDR1 SGHRS and CDR2 YFSETQ. The CDR3 is 16 residues long. CDR3 region: CASSPWGGGSNQPQHF. The CDR3 nucleotides read TGCGCCAGCAGCCCCTGGGGGGGAGGAAGCAATCAGCCCCAGCATTTT.

This clonotype was seen a handful of times. The chain is built from TRBV28 and TRBJ2-2; TRBD2 might be the D (6 bases). CDR3 length: 15 amino acids. The ends were cut back, 5 bases at V and 5 bases at J, with 15 bases in the middle. The germline gives CDR1 MDHEN, CDR2 SYDVKM. The CDR3 region has the DNA TGTGCCAGCAGTCCGGGGGACTTTCTGACCGGGGAGCTGTTTTTT. This codes for CASSPGDFLTGELFF.

The chain recombines TRBV6-5 with TRBJ2-3; D remains ambiguous. The CDR3 covers 16 residues. Germline values: CDR1 MNHEY, CDR2 SVGAGI. V lost 0 bases and J 0 bases, leaving 10 bases between the germline ends. In nucleotides, the CDR3 is TGTGCCAGCAGTTACTCGACCGGTTCGAGCACAGATACGCAGTATTTT. Translation gives CASSYSTGSSTDTQYF.

Comments on this clonotype: The germline gene is not matched at one end of the junction; a read error may be the cause. The V gene is TRBV6-5, the J gene TRBJ2-1; 10 bases agree with TRBD2. CDR1 is MNHEY, CDR2 SVGAGI, per germline. CDR3 length: 14 amino acids. For the CDR3, the DNA is TGTGCCAGCAGCCAAGAGAGCGGGGGGGCCTTAGTCTCCTTC. Translation gives CASSQESGGALVSF.

This clonotype appeared a few times. The DNA of the CDR3 is TGTGCCAGCAGTTCCGGAGACAGGGGGCTCGATGGCTACACCTTC. Translation: CASSSGDRGLDGYTF. The rearrangement uses TRBV12-3 or TRBV12-4 and TRBJ1-2, with 10 bases aligning to TRBD1. CDR3 length equals 15 residues. Trimming removed 4 bases from V and 6 bases from J; junction bases left unmatched: 8.